This TCR beta chain stems from a study of patients and donors after allogeneic stem cell transplantation. TCRdb redid the calling of the RT-PCR reads with MiXCR, one entry per CDR3 protein. Here the sample spans approximately 250,000 distinct CDR3 sequences, 13% to 15% being singletons. This clonotype was seen a few times. CDR3 length: 14 residues. V dropped 0 bases and J dropped 1; count of bases not matched to a gene: 0. Germline V gene lookup returns CDR1 SGHRS and CDR2 YFSETQ. The sequence derives from a human donor who was either an allogeneic HSCT recipient or a stem cell or donor lymphocyte infusion donor (not recorded which). It is not recorded whose cells these are; they may come from a transplant donor. This rearrangement joins TRBV5-1 to TRBJ2-7; TRBD1 agrees at 8 bases. The source material was blood, either unsorted or a sorted T cell fraction (not recorded which). This chain's CDR3 is CASSLDRGSYEQYF. The DNA for the CDR3 is TGCGCCAGCAGCTTGGACAGGGGGTCCTACGAGCAGTACTTC.